In this sample, the clone carrying this TCR beta chain turned up many times. Its antigen is as yet unknown. Per the germline V gene, CDR1 is MGHRA and CDR2 is YSYEKL. V shed 0 bases and J 2 bases; nucleotides not matched to a gene: 6. The CDR3 spans 17 residues. Breast cancer patients provided tissue from their axillary draining lymph nodes. This entry belongs to a study of breast tumors, draining lymph nodes, adjacent tissues. General study points: Tumors had less TCR diversity than lymph nodes, more than nontumor tissue. Findings are consistent with lymph node origin and intratumoral expansion of most tumor T cells.

TCRdb re-derived calls from the multiplex PCR reads in MiXCR, one entry per CDR3 protein. This sample has 180,000 or so distinct CDR3 sequences, with approximately 33% found just once. Input material: axillary lymph node tissue. The chain has TRBV4-1 and TRBJ2-3, with 9 bases aligning to TRBD2. The source of this sequence is a female donor with breast cancer. Some clones in this sample may be carry-over from other donors' samples. CDR3 sequence reads: CASSQDWASGVTDTQYF. CDR3 sequence (DNA): TGCGCCAGCAGCCAAGATTGGGCTAGCGGGGTCACAGATACGCAGTATTTT.